This passage covers 20 T cell receptor beta chains from one sample sequenced in a study of T cell repertoires in cytomegalovirus infection. TCRdb reprocessed the reads with MiXCR, giving one entry per CDR3 protein. The sample holds 100,000 to 150,000 distinct CDR3 sequences, approximately 9.2% seen once. Sequenced material: PBMCs. The source of these receptors is a human donor in good health (CMV status not recorded). Some clones in this sample may be carry-over from other donors' samples.

This clonotype has at least ten counts. This rearrangement joins TRBV28 to TRBJ2-1; 10 positions agree with TRBD1. V dropped 5 bases and J dropped 7; count of bases not matched to a gene: 8. The germline gives CDR1 MDHEN, CDR2 SYDVKM. CDR3 length equals 15 residues. CDR3: CASSRTGTGANEQFF. The CDR3 DNA sequence: TGTGCCAGCAGTCGAACCGGGACAGGGGCAAATGAGCAGTTCTTC.

This clonotype was observed at least ten times. V usage is TRBV7-8 and J usage is TRBJ2-7; D could derive from TRBD1 or TRBD2 (5 bases each). V shed 4 bases and J shed 5 bases, with 9 bases lying between them. The CDR3 contains 12 residues. Germline values: CDR1 SGHVS, CDR2 FQNEAQ. The CDR3 region is CASSSRDHEQYF. The CDR3 nucleotides read TGTGCCAGCAGCTCCCGGGACCACGAGCAGTACTTC.

This clonotype has just a few counts. This chain joins TRBV7-2 and TRBJ2-2; possibly TRBD1 for D (6 bases). Germline loops: CDR1 SGHTA, CDR2 FQGNSA. V was shortened by 2 bases and J by 5 bases, with 12 bases between the two germline ends. The CDR3 extends over 15 amino acids. The CDR3 region is CASSLWGLGTGELFF. The DNA for the CDR3 is TGTGCCAGCAGCTTATGGGGGCTGGGGACCGGGGAGCTGTTTTTT.

In this sample, this clonotype turned up many times. V gene TRBV5-8 combines with J gene TRBJ2-7; 8 nucleotides agree with TRBD2. V trimming: 1 base; J trimming: 2 bases; junction bases outside the gene matches: 11. CDR1 and CDR2 from the germline V gene are SGHTS and YDEGEE. CDR3 length: 17 residues. The CDR3 loop reads CASSLPKQRGPPYEQYF. The CDR3 DNA reads TGTGCCAGCAGCTTGCCTAAACAGCGGGGGCCGCCCTACGAGCAGTACTTC.

At least ten counts were recorded for this clonotype. The V call is TRBV7-8, the J call TRBJ2-1; the D is unclear. Trimming took off 5 bases at V and 5 bases at J, with 10 bases between the two ends. The germline V gene encodes CDR1 SGHVS and CDR2 FQNEAQ. The CDR3 has 13 residues. CDR3 sequence (DNA): TGTGCCAGCAGCCACCTCTGGGACAATGAGCAGTTCTTC. The encoded protein is CASSHLWDNEQFF.

This clonotype has a handful of counts. The CDR3 spells CASSMSANTEAFF. The CDR3 DNA reads TGTGCCAGTAGTATGTCGGCGAACACTGAAGCTTTCTTT. The chain combines TRBV19 with TRBJ1-1, with D uncertain. Germline V gene data show CDR1 as LNHDA and CDR2 as SQIVND (reference sequence). The CDR3 runs 13 residues. Trimming left V 3 bases short and J 1 base short, with 6 bases between.

This clonotype occurred many times. The chain is built from TRBV7-2 and TRBJ1-1; a weak D match, TRBD1 (6 bases). There are 13 residues in the CDR3. V lost 4 bases, J lost 3 bases, and 9 bases lay in between. Germline-derived CDR1 and CDR2 are SGHTA and FQGNSA. The CDR3, as DNA: TGTGCCAGCAGCTCCCACAGGGACACTGAAGCTTTCTTT. It yields the protein CASSSHRDTEAFF.

The J gene is TRBJ2-3, the V gene TRBV2; 8 positions agree with TRBD2. Germline V gene data show CDR1 as SNHLY and CDR2 as FYNNEI. CDR3 size: 15 residues. V shed 3 bases and J 6 bases; nucleotides not matched to a gene: 8. DNA for the CDR3: TGTGCCAGCAGTGACAGCGGGGGAGCAGCCGATACGCAGTATTTT. This encodes CASSDSGGAADTQYF.

Many counts were recorded for this clonotype. The chain employs TRBV7-2 and TRBJ1-2, with D possibly being TRBD1 (5 bases). The germline V gene encodes CDR1 SGHTA and CDR2 FQGNSA. The CDR3 consists of 15 residues. The V end was cut by 5 bases, the J end by 5 bases, with 18 bases between. The CDR3 DNA sequence: TGTGCCAGCAGCCTGGGGCTCTCCGGTTTGTATGGCTACACCTTC. Its protein product is CASSLGLSGLYGYTF.

This clonotype was counted at least ten times. The V call is TRBV5-1, the J call TRBJ1-1, with D unclear. The germline V gene encodes CDR1 SGHRS and CDR2 YFSETQ. The CDR3 has 14 residues. Trimming removed 3 bases at V and 1 base at J, with 10 bases between. CDR3: CASSYGLSNTEAFF. In DNA, the CDR3 is TGCGCCAGCAGCTATGGACTGTCGAACACTGAAGCTTTCTTT.

This clonotype was recorded at least ten times. The chain has TRBV7-2 and TRBJ1-2; D may be TRBD1 (6 bases). The germline CDR1 and CDR2 sequences are SGHTA and FQGNSA. Trimming removed 6 bases from V and 6 bases from J, with 14 bases in between. The CDR3 extends over 13 amino acids. CDR3: CASRWGREDGYTF. The CDR3 nucleotides are TGTGCCAGCAGGTGGGGGCGTGAGGATGGCTACACCTTC.

This chain links TRBV3-1 with TRBJ1-1; maybe TRBD1 (5 bases). V lost 5 bases and J lost 4, with 23 bases in between. Per germline, CDR1 LGHDT and CDR2 YNNKEL (reference sequence). The CDR3 consists of 17 residues. CDR3: CASSVRPPAGGGTEAFF. Written as DNA, the CDR3 is TGTGCCAGCAGCGTACGCCCTCCAGCCGGGGGAGGCACTGAAGCTTTCTTT.

This clonotype was detected many times. The V call is TRBV7-9, the J call TRBJ2-3; D perhaps matches TRBD2 (7 bases). V was shortened by 3 bases and J by 5 bases, with 18 bases between the two germline ends. The CDR3 is 16 residues long. The germline V gene encodes CDR1 SEHNR and CDR2 FQNEAQ (reference sequence). The CDR3 DNA reads as TGTGCCAGCAGCTTTTTGGTGGGGGGGCTTGGAGATACGCAGTATTTT. Amino acid sequence: CASSFLVGGLGDTQYF.

This clonotype was seen only a few times. The V and J genes are TRBV2 and TRBJ1-1; D not certain. V lost 10 bases, J lost 1 base, and 16 bases lay in between. Germline assignment: CDR1 SNHLY and CDR2 FYNNEI. This CDR3 region has 14 residues. CDR3 sequence: CATLVQMGNTEAFF. The CDR3 nucleotides read TGTGCCACCCTAGTTCAGATGGGGAACACTGAAGCTTTCTTT.

Ten or more counts support this clonotype. The chain employs TRBV7-9 and TRBJ2-1; either TRBD1 or TRBD2 may supply D (6 bases each). Germline V gene lookup returns CDR1 SEHNR and CDR2 FQNEAQ (reference sequence). The CDR3 covers 16 residues. V was cut by 5 bases and J by 0 bases, with 14 bases left in between. CDR3 protein: CASSPAEGGSYNEQFF. In DNA, the CDR3 is TGTGCCAGCAGCCCCGCGGAGGGGGGCTCCTACAATGAGCAGTTCTTC.

This clonotype was observed many times. The rearrangement links TRBV7-3 to TRBJ2-5; TRBD2 agrees at 11 bases. The germline CDR1 and CDR2 sequences are SGHTA and FQGTGA. This CDR3 is built from 17 residues. V shed 0 bases and J 0 bases; nucleotides not matched to a gene: 3. The CDR3 sequence is CASSLTASGGYQETQYF. For the CDR3, the DNA is TGTGCCAGCAGCTTAACGGCTAGCGGGGGGTACCAAGAGACCCAGTACTTC.

This clonotype came up a few times. The chain employs TRBV19 and TRBJ1-5; D is perhaps TRBD1 (5 bases). The V end was cut by 3 bases, the J end by 4 bases, with 10 bases between. The CDR3 has 14 amino acids. Germline V gives CDR1 LNHDA, CDR2 SQIVND (reference sequence). CDR3 residues: CASSMEGENQPQHF. The CDR3 DNA follows: TGTGCCAGTAGTATGGAAGGGGAGAATCAGCCCCAGCATTTT.

The rearrangement joins TRBV20-1 to TRBJ2-2; weak D call: TRBD1 (7 bases). Germline CDR1 and CDR2: DFQATT and SNEGSKA (reference sequence). V was shortened by 6 bases and J by 5 bases, with 13 bases between the two germline ends. This CDR3 contains 13 residues. The CDR3 region has the DNA TGCAGTGCGCCCCAGGGGGGTACCGGGGAGCTGTTTTTT. It encodes CSAPQGGTGELFF.

This chain connects TRBV19 to TRBJ1-5; D remains ambiguous. The CDR3 extends over 15 amino acids. Germline CDR1 reads LNHDA; CDR2 reads SQIVND (reference sequence). V was pared by 2 bases and J by 3 bases, with 11 bases between. DNA of the CDR3: TGTGCCAGTAGTATAAAGGTCAGCGACAATCAGCCCCAGCATTTT. This gives the protein CASSIKVSDNQPQHF.

This clonotype was found many times. This chain joins TRBV11-2 and TRBJ2-7; TRBD1 matches at 7 bases. The germline V gene has CDR1 SGHAT and CDR2 FQNNGV. This CDR3 comprises 15 residues. J gave up 3 bases and V 5 bases, and 10 bases lay outside the gene matches. The CDR3 reads CASSQSRDSFYEQYF. For the CDR3, the DNA is TGTGCCAGCAGCCAAAGCCGGGACAGTTTCTACGAGCAGTACTTC. The full variable domain, in which reference TRBV11-2 and TRBJ2-7 provide the parts outside the CDR3, is EAGVAQSPRYKIIEKRQSVAFWCNPISGHATLYWYQQILGQGPKLLIQFQNNGVVDDSQLPKDRFSAERLKGVDSTLKIQPAKLEDSAVYLCASSQSRDSFYEQYFGPGTRLTVT.